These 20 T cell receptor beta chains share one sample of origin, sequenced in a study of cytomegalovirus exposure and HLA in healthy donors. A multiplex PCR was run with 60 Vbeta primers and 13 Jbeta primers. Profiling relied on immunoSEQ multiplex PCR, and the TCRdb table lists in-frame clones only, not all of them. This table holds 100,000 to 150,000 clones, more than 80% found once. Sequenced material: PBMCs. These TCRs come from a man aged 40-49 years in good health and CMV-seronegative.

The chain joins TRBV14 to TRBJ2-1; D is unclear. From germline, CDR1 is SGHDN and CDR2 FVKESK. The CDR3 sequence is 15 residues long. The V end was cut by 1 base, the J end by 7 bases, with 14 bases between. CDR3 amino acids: CASSQGLGLVNEQFF. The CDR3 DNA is TGTGCCAGCAGCCAAGGACTCGGCCTTGTGAATGAGCAGTTCTTC.

The CDR3 here is CASSSRLAGRKHTQYF. The CDR3 region has the DNA TGTGCCAGCAGCTCCCGACTAGCGGGGAGAAAGCATACGCAGTATTTT. The V call is TRBV11-2, the J call TRBJ2-3, with 11 bases aligning to TRBD2. Germline lookup yields CDR1 SGHAT and CDR2 FQNNGV. J lost 7 bases, V lost 4 bases, and 10 bases had no gene match. The CDR3 spans 16 residues.

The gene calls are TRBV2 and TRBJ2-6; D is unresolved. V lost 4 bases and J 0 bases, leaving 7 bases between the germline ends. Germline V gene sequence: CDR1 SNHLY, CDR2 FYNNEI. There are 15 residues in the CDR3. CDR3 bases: TGTGCCAGCAGTGCGTCTAGCTCTGGGGCCAACGTCCTGACTTTC. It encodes CASSASSSGANVLTF.

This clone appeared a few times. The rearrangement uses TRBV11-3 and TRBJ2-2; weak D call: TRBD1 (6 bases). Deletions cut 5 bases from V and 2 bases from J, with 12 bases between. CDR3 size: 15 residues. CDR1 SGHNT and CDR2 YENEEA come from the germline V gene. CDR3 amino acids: CASSLMGQNTGELFF. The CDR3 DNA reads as TGTGCCAGCAGCCTTATGGGACAAAACACCGGGGAGCTGTTTTTT.

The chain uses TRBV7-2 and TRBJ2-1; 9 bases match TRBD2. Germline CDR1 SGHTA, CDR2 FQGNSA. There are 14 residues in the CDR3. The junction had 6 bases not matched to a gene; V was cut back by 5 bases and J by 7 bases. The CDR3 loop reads CASSLSGRSNEQFF. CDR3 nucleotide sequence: TGTGCCAGCAGCCTTAGCGGGAGATCGAATGAGCAGTTCTTC.

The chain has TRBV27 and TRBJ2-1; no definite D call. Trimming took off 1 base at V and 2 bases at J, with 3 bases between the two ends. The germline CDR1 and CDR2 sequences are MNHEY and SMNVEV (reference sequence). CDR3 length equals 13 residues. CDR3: CASSLFAYNEQFF. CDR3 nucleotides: TGTGCCAGCAGTTTATTCGCCTACAATGAGCAGTTCTTC.

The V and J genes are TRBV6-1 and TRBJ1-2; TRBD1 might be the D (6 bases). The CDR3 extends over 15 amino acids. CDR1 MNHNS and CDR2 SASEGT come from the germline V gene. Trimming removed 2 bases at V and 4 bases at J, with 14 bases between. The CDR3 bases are TGTGCCAGCAGTGAAACCCCCTTGGGGGCCTATGGCTACACCTTC. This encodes CASSETPLGAYGYTF.

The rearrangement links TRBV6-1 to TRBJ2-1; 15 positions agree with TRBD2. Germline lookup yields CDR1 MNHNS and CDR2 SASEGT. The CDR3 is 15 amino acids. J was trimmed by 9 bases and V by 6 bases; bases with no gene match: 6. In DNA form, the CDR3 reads TGTGCCAGCAGCGGACTAGCGGGGGGGCCTTTTGAGCAGTTCTTC. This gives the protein CASSGLAGGPFEQFF.

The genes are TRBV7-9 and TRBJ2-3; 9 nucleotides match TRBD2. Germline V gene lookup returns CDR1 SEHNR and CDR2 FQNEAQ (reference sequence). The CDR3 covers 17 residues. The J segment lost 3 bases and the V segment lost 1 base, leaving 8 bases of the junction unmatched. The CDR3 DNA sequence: TGTGCCAGCAGCTTAGGCCTAGCGGGGACCGGGACAGATACGCAGTATTTT. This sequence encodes CASSLGLAGTGTDTQYF.

The DNA of the CDR3 is TGTGCCAGCGGCGGACTAGCGGGGGCCTCGGGAGATACGCAGTATTTT. Its protein is CASGGLAGASGDTQYF. The gene calls are TRBV7-9 and TRBJ2-3; 13 positions match TRBD2. The J segment lost 5 bases and the V segment lost 8 bases, leaving 10 bases of the junction unmatched. CDR1 and CDR2 (germline): SEHNR, FQNEAQ (reference sequence). The CDR3 is 16 amino acids.

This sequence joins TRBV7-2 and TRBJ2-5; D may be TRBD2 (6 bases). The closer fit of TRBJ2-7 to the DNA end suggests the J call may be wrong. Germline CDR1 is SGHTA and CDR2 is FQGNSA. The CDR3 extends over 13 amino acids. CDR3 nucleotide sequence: TGTGCCAGCAGCATTAGCGGAACCTACGAGCAGTACTTC. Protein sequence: CASSISGTYEQYF.

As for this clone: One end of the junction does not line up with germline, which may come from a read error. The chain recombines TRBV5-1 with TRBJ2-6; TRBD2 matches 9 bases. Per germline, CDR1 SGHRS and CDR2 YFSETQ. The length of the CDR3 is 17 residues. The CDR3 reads CASSPFAGGRGANGLTF. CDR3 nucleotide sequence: TGCGCCAGCAGCCCCTTTGCGGGGGGGCGTGGGGCCAACGGCCTGACTTTC. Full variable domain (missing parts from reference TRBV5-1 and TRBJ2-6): KAGVTQTPRYLIKTRGQQVTLSCSPISGHRSVSWYQQTPGQGLQFLFEYFSETQRNKGNFPGRFSGRQFSNSRSEMNVSTLELGDSALYLCASSPFAGGRGANGLTFGAGSRLTVL.

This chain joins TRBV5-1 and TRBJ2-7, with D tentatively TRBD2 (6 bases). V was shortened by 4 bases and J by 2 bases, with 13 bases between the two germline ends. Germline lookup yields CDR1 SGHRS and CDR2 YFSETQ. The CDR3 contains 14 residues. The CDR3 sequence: CASSGGTEAYEQYF. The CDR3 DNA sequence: TGCGCCAGCAGCGGCGGGACGGAGGCCTACGAGCAGTACTTC.

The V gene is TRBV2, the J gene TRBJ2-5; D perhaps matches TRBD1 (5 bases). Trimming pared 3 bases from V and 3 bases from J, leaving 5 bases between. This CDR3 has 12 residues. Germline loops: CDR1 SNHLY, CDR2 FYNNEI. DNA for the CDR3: TGTGCCAGCAGTGACAGGGAAGAGACCCAGTACTTC. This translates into CASSDREETQYF.

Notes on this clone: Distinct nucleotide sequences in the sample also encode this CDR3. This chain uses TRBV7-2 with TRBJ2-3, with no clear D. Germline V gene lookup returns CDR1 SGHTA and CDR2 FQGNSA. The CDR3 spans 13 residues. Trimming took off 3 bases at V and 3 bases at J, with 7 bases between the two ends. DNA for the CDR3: TGTGCCAGCAGCTTCCGCGGTACAGATACGCAGTATTTT. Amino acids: CASSFRGTDTQYF.

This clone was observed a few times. The CDR3 DNA reads TGTGCCAGCACCAAAGACAGGGGGCTCACTGAAGCTTTCTTT. Amino acids: CASTKDRGLTEAFF. This chain uses TRBV11-2 with TRBJ1-1; 10 positions agree with TRBD1. Germline CDR1 and CDR2: SGHAT and FQNNGV. The CDR3 consists of 14 residues. J was trimmed by 4 bases and V by 7 bases; bases with no gene match: 6.

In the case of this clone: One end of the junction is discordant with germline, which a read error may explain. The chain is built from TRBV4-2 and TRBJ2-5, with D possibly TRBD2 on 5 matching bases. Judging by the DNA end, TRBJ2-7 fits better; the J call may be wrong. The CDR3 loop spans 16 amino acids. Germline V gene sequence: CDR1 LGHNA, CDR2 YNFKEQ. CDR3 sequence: CASSPGSWGDSHEQYF. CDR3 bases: TGTGCCAGCAGCCCTGGTTCTTGGGGAGACTCCCACGAGCAGTACTTC.

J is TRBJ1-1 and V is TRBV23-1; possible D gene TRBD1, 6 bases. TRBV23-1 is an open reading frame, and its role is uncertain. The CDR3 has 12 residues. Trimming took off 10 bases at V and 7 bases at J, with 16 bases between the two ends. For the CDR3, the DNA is TGCGCCATCAGCCGGGGGGCGAGTGAAGCTTTCTTT. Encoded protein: CAISRGASEAFF.

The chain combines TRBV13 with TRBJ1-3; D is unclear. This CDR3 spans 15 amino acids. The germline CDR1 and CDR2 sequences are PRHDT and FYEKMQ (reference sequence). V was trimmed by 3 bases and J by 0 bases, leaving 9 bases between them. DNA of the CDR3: TGTGCCAGCAGCTTCCGGGAATCCTCTGGAAACACCATATATTTT. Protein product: CASSFRESSGNTIYF.

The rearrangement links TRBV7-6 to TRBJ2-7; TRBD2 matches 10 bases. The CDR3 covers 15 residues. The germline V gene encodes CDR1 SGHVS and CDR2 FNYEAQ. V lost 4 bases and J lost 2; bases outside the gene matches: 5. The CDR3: CASSSRTSGTYEQYF. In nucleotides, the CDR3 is TGTGCCAGCAGCTCGAGGACTAGCGGAACCTACGAGCAGTACTTC.